This T cell receptor (beta chain) appears in the sequencing data of a study of blood T cell repertoires in COVID-19. In the original analysis: Quantification of nucleated cells was approximated via reference gene primer amplification. Assay: immunoSEQ multiplex PCR; the TCRdb copy retains only in-frame clones and omits some. D and trimming were read from the DNA, whereas the V and J calls and clone size are those reported in that table. The data show over 60,000 clones, with about 86% seen just once and approximately 1.2% held by the top ten. The CDR3 is 17 amino acids. V shed 2 bases, J shed 5 bases, and the junction held 12 bases outside the gene matches. CDR1 is MGHDK and CDR2 is SYGVNS in the germline V gene. This clone has a handful of counts.

Specimen: peripheral blood. The source is a man aged 35-49 years with acute or convalescent COVID-19. The chain links TRBV25-1 to TRBJ2-5, with 9 positions matching TRBD2. The CDR3 region is CASSEGWLAGSRETQYF. The CDR3 DNA is TGTGCCAGCAGTGAAGGTTGGCTAGCGGGGAGCCGCGAGACCCAGTACTTC.